This is a list of T cell receptor beta chains from one sample in a study of blood T cell repertoires in COVID-19. The data were produced by immunoSEQ multiplex PCR, yet TCRdb's version contains in-frame clones alone and is incomplete. The data show some 30,000 clones, roughly nine tenths seen once. Sequenced: peripheral blood. The receptors were gathered from a man in his sixties with active COVID-19. Each CDR3 is given with its conserved first and last residue. The D gene is left open where the match is weak. Clone size is not always given. Where it is, it says once, few, many or a class for expanded clones.

TRBJ1-5,TRBV19,.,.,TGTGCCAGTAGTGTAGGACAGATAAATCAGCCCCAGCATTTT,CASSVGQINQPQHF
TRBJ1-6,TRBV30,.,.,TGTGCCTGGAACCTACTGGTTTCACCCCTCCACTTT,CAWNLLVSPLHF
TRBJ2-2,TRBV5-1,.,.,TGCGCCAGCAGCATCGACAGCCCCGGGGAGCTGTTTTTT,CASSIDSPGELFF
TRBJ1-4,TRBV18,.,.,TGTGCCAGCAAAAGTGGTAACCAGAATGAAAAACTGTTTTTT,CASKSGNQNEKLFF
TRBJ1-5,TRBV2,TRBD1,.,TGTGCCAGCAGTGGCAGGGGGTATAGCAATCAGCCCCAGCATTTT,CASSGRGYSNQPQHF
TRBJ2-7,TRBV9,TRBD1,.,TGTGCCAGCAGCGGGGGACAGGGGGTCGGCGAGCAGTACTTC,CASSGGQGVGEQYF
TRBJ1-6,TRBV3-1/TRBV3-2,.,.,TGTGCCAGCAGCCAAGATCCAGGGCAGAGTTCACCCCTCCACTTT,CASSQDPGQSSPLHF
TRBJ1-6,TRBV2,TRBD1,.,TGTGCCAGCAGCGTCACAGGGGATGGTAATTCACCCCTCCACTTT,CASSVTGDGNSPLHF
TRBJ1-1,TRBV7-9,.,.,TGTGCCAGCAGCCGGGGGGCCCAAGGCACTGAAGCTTTCTTT,CASSRGAQGTEAFF
TRBJ1-6,TRBV9,.,.,TGTGCCAGCAGCGTAGCCACTGAGTCTGCACCCCTCCACTTT,CASSVATESAPLHF
TRBJ1-3,TRBV7-9,.,.,TGTGCCAGCAGCTTAAGAGGACAGACTGGAAACACCATATATTTT,CASSLRGQTGNTIYF
TRBJ1-2,TRBV6-5,TRBD1,.,TGTGCCAGCAGTTACCGCCGGACAGGGAACTATGGCTACACCTTC,CASSYRRTGNYGYTF
TRBJ1-4,TRBV29-1,TRBD1,few,TGCAGCGTTGACTCGACAGGGTTAAATGAAAAACTGTTTTTT,CSVDSTGLNEKLFF
TRBJ1-2,TRBV6-5,.,.,TGTGCCAGCAGTTACTCGTGGGGAGGTGGCTACACCTTC,CASSYSWGGGYTF
TRBJ1-5,TRBV7-9,.,few,TGTGCCAGCAGTACGGGCAATCAGCCCCAGCATTTT,CASSTGNQPQHF
TRBJ1-2,TRBV3-1/TRBV3-2,.,.,TGTGCCAGCAGCCATCAAAGGGGGAACTATGGCTACACCTTC,CASSHQRGNYGYTF
TRBJ2-7,TRBV12-3/TRBV12-4,TRBD1,.,TGTGCCAGCAGCATGGGACAGTACTACGAGCAGTACTTC,CASSMGQYYEQYF
TRBJ1-2,TRBV29-1,TRBD1,.,TGCAGCACCTGGACAGGCCTTAACTATGGCTACACCTTC,CSTWTGLNYGYTF
TRBJ1-3,TRBV30,TRBD1,.,TGTGCCTGGAGTGTAAACAGGGGTCCTTCTGGCACCATATATTTT,CAWSVNRGPSGTIYF
TRBJ2-7,TRBV28,.,once,TGTGCCAGCAATTTCGCTGGACTAACCTACGAGCAGTACTTC,CASNFAGLTYEQYF
TRBJ2-1,TRBV27,TRBD2,.,TGTGCCAGCAGCCAAACTAGCGGGGCCTACAATGAGCAGTTCTTC,CASSQTSGAYNEQFF
TRBJ2-7,TRBV7-8,.,medium-sized,TGTGCCAGCAGCTTAATCGGCGGGATGGGCTACGAGCAGTACTTC,CASSLIGGMGYEQYF
TRBJ2-5,TRBV11-1,TRBD2,.,TGTGCCAGCAGCTGGCCGGGAGGCGAGACCCAGTACTTC,CASSWPGGETQYF
TRBJ1-1,TRBV5-8,.,few,TGTGCCAGCAGCTTCCCATCAGGGAAAGGGGCTTTCTTT,CASSFPSGKGAFF
TRBJ1-4,TRBV2,.,once,TGTGCCAGCATGGAAACAGCTAATGAAAAACTGTTTTTT,CASMETANEKLFF
TRBJ1-1,TRBV19,.,.,TGTGCCAGTAGCCTCTCGGGACTCTTTAACACTGAAGCTTTCTTT,CASSLSGLFNTEAFF
TRBJ1-1,TRBV5-1,TRBD1,.,TGCGCCAGCAGCCTCCCGGGACAGGTTGGGACTGAAGCTTTCTTT,CASSLPGQVGTEAFF
TRBJ2-1,TRBV4-2,.,once,TGTGCCAGCAGCCAAGAGCGTACGTCTGAGCAGTTCTTC,CASSQERTSEQFF
TRBJ1-5,TRBV7-9,TRBD1,few,TGTGCCAGCAGCCCGACAGGGGCCCTCGGTCAGCCCCAGCATTTT,CASSPTGALGQPQHF
TRBJ2-3,TRBV7-3,.,.,TGTGCCAGCAGCTTAATTGGGGGCGCGACAGATACGCAGTATTTT,CASSLIGGATDTQYF
TRBJ2-2,TRBV5-1,TRBD1,.,TGCGCCAGCAGCCCGGACAGGCCCGACACCGGGGAGCTGTTTTTT,CASSPDRPDTGELFF
TRBJ2-1,TRBV18,.,.,TGTGCCAGCTCACCCAGTTCCTACAATGAGCAGTTCTTC,CASSPSSYNEQFF
TRBJ1-5,TRBV18,.,.,TGTGCCAGCTCACCACTCGCCAGGGAAGGAAGTCAGCCCCAGCATTTT,CASSPLAREGSQPQHF
TRBJ2-2,TRBV11-3,.,.,TGTGCCAGCAGCTTAACACCAAACACCGGGGAGCTGTTTTTT,CASSLTPNTGELFF
TRBJ1-1,TRBV6-5,TRBD1,.,TGTGCCAGCAGTTACCGGCAGGGGGTCATGAACACTGAAGCTTTCTTT,CASSYRQGVMNTEAFF
TRBJ2-6,TRBV18,TRBD1,.,TGTGCCAGCTCACCCGTTGAGACAGGGCGCTCTGGGGCCAACGTCCTGACTTTC,CASSPVETGRSGANVLTF
TRBJ2-1,TRBV7-9,TRBD2,.,TGTGCCAGCAGCTTTAGCGGGGAAGAGCAGTTCTTC,CASSFSGEEQFF
TRBJ1-3,TRBV3-1/TRBV3-2,.,few,TGTGCCAGCAGTCTGGCGGGAGTTAACACCATATATTTT,CASSLAGVNTIYF
TRBJ1-6,TRBV10-1,TRBD1,.,TGCGCCAGCAGTGATTCCGGGACAGGGGTAATTGCCCTCCACTTT,CASSDSGTGVIALHF
TRBJ1-4,TRBV5-6,TRBD1,few,TGTGCCAGCAGCCCCGTTTCCGGGACAGGGTACGAAAAACTGTTTTTT,CASSPVSGTGYEKLFF
TRBJ1-2,TRBV30,.,.,TGTGCCTGGAGACAGCCCCCTGGGTATGGCTACACCTTC,CAWRQPPGYGYTF
TRBJ2-7,TRBV10-1,.,few,TGCGCCAGCAGTGAGGGGACAAACGAGCAGTACTTC,CASSEGTNEQYF
TRBJ2-7,TRBV4-1,.,.,TGCGCCAGCAGCCAGTCCCCTAACTACCCTCTCTCCTACGAGCAGTACTTC,CASSQSPNYPLSYEQYF
TRBJ1-1,TRBV7-3,TRBD1,few,TGTGCCAGCAGCTTATATCCGGACAGGGGAAGCACTGAAGCTTTCTTT,CASSLYPDRGSTEAFF
TRBJ2-7,TRBV4-1,.,few,TGCGCCAGCAGCCAAGAAGGGGTACCCTACGAGCAGTACTTC,CASSQEGVPYEQYF
TRBJ2-2,TRBV5-1,TRBD1,.,TGCGCCAGCAGCTTGCGGACAGGGGATACCGGGGAGCTGTTTTTT,CASSLRTGDTGELFF
TRBJ2-7,TRBV19,TRBD1,.,TGTGCCAGTAGCTTAACAGGGGGCGCCCCCTACGAGCAGTACTTC,CASSLTGGAPYEQYF
TRBJ2-4,TRBV7-9,.,.,TGTGCCAGCAGCTTAGGGCAGTCCAAAAACATTCAGTACTTC,CASSLGQSKNIQYF
TRBJ2-7,TRBV28,.,.,TGTGCCAGCAGATTGGTCGGGAGAGGAGGATACGAGCAGTACTTC,CASRLVGRGGYEQYF
TRBJ1-1,TRBV30,.,.,TGTGCCTGGAGACCACAGGGCTATGAAGCTTTCTTT,CAWRPQGYEAFF
TRBJ1-2,TRBV27,TRBD1,.,TGTGCCAGCAGCCCTGGGACAGGAGGTAACTATGGCTACACCTTC,CASSPGTGGNYGYTF
TRBJ1-2,TRBV25-1,.,.,TGTGCCAGCAGTGATTTTCAGGGGTTAAATGGCTACACCTTC,CASSDFQGLNGYTF
TRBJ1-5,TRBV10-3,TRBD1,.,TGTGCCATCAGTTCGGGACAGGGAAATCAGCCCCAGCATTTT,CAISSGQGNQPQHF
TRBJ1-2,TRBV11-2,TRBD1,few,TGTGCCAGCAGCACATTCCGGGACAGGGGACCCGTTGGCTACACCTTC,CASSTFRDRGPVGYTF
TRBJ2-3,TRBV7-9,TRBD2,.,TGTGCCAGCAGCCCCACGACTAGCGGAGAAGCAGATACGCAGTATTTT,CASSPTTSGEADTQYF